These 9 T cell receptor beta chains share one sample of origin, sequenced in a study of blood T cell repertoires in COVID-19. Here immunoSEQ multiplex PCR was the method, and the copy in TCRdb shows in-frame clones only, minus some. This table has 45,000 to 60,000 clones, under 95% appearing once. The sequencing sample was made of peripheral blood. The receptors shown here come from a man in his sixties or seventies with active COVID-19.

This clone was seen only once. This sequence joins TRBV27 and TRBJ2-2; D is perhaps TRBD1 (5 bases). Germline assignment: CDR1 MNHEY and CDR2 SMNVEV (reference sequence). Trimming took off 4 bases at V and 1 base at J, with 7 bases between the two ends. The CDR3 is 14 amino acids. The CDR3 here is CASSWTRNTGELFF. As DNA, the CDR3 is TGTGCCAGCAGTTGGACAAGGAACACCGGGGAGCTGTTTTTT.

J is TRBJ1-1 and V is TRBV2, with a tentative D call TRBD1 (5 bases). V dropped 11 bases and J dropped 1 base, with 8 bases sitting between them. This CDR3 is built from 11 residues. Looked up from germline, CDR1 is SNHLY and CDR2 is FYNNEI. The CDR3 DNA is TGTGCCGTGCAGGGGAACACTGAAGCTTTCTTT. It specifies CAVQGNTEAFF. The full variable domain, its missing parts supplied by reference TRBV2 and TRBJ1-1, is EPEVTQTPSHQVTQMGQEVILRCVPISNHLYFYWYRQILGQKVEFLVSFYNNEISEKSEIFDDQFSVERPDGSNFTLKIRSTKLEDSAMYFCAVQGNTEAFFGQGTRLTVV.

This rearrangement joins TRBV7-9 to TRBJ1-5; D uncertain. The germline V gene has CDR1 SEHNR and CDR2 FQNEAQ (reference sequence). This CDR3 comprises 13 residues. Trimming took 0 bases from V and 9 from J, leaving 9 bases between them. The CDR3 bases are TGTGCCAGCAGCTTAGCGCGGGATGGGCCCCAGCATTTT. As protein: CASSLARDGPQHF.

V gene TRBV7-2 combines with J gene TRBJ2-7; TRBD1 agrees at 8 bases. The CDR3 loop spans 14 amino acids. Per germline, CDR1 SGHTA and CDR2 FQGNSA. Unmatched junction bases numbered 6, after V lost 5 bases and J lost 3 bases. The CDR3 protein is CASSTGQGDYEQYF. Here the CDR3 DNA reads TGTGCCAGCAGCACCGGACAGGGCGACTACGAGCAGTACTTC.

This chain connects TRBV2 to TRBJ2-5; tentatively, D is TRBD1 (5 bases). The germline gives CDR1 SNHLY, CDR2 FYNNEI. The CDR3 sequence is 13 residues long. V was clipped by 3 bases and J by 7 bases, with 12 bases between them. In DNA, the CDR3 is TGTGCCAGCAGTGATCGATCTCAGGGGACCCAGTACTTC. This sequence encodes CASSDRSQGTQYF.

A few counts support this clone. V gene TRBV18 combines with J gene TRBJ2-7, with a tentative D call TRBD1 (5 bases). Trimming took off 3 bases at V and 6 bases at J, with 9 bases between the two ends. This CDR3 is 12 amino acids long. Looked up from germline, CDR1 is KGHSH and CDR2 is LQKENI. The CDR3 DNA sequence: TGTGCCAGCTCACCGACAGTACTCGAGCAGTACTTC. It encodes CASSPTVLEQYF.

The V gene is TRBV6-2 or TRBV6-3, the J gene TRBJ2-3; D is possibly TRBD2 (5 bases). V lost 0 bases, J lost 2 bases, and 18 bases lay in between. Per the germline V gene, CDR1 is MNHEY and CDR2 is SVGEGT. CDR3 length: 18 amino acids. The CDR3 is CASSYSRPDGVFTDTQYF. The CDR3 DNA follows: TGTGCCAGCAGTTACTCGAGACCGGACGGGGTTTTCACAGATACGCAGTATTTT.

This chain connects TRBV2 to TRBJ1-2, with D hard to call. The germline V gene has CDR1 SNHLY and CDR2 FYNNEI. Trimming left V 4 bases short and J 7 bases short, with 13 bases between. This CDR3 has 13 amino acids. CDR3 sequence: CASSGLQAGGYTF. CDR3 bases: TGTGCCAGCAGTGGGTTGCAGGCGGGTGGCTACACCTTC.

The J gene is TRBJ2-7, the V gene TRBV3-1 (or the pseudogene TRBV3-2); tentative D call: TRBD1 (6 bases). The CDR3 covers 12 residues. With 5 bases removed from V and 5 bases from J, the gap between germline ends came to 10 bases. Germline lookup yields CDR1 LGHDT and CDR2 YNNKEL (reference sequence). CDR3 DNA sequence: TGTGCCAGCAGCGAAGGACAGAACGAGCAGTACTTC. Protein: CASSEGQNEQYF.